A single sample is the source of the 22 T cell receptor beta chains below, sequenced in a study of regulatory T cells in long-lasting Graves disease. As to time point: newly diagnosed GD, antithyroid drugs for less than 3 months. Preparation of the TCR library used RNA extracted from PBMCs. Arm-PCR of CDR3 regions with iRepertoire HTBI primers generated TCR beta libraries. Each CDR3 protein is one row after TCRdb ran MiXCR on the multiplex PCR reads. Of roughly 360,000 distinct CDR3 sequences in the sample, about 12% are singletons; the top ten hold around 18%. The sample was also linked to a second study, of T cells in Graves' hyperthyroidism and ophthalmopathy.

The sequencing used peripheral blood mononuclear cells (PBMCs), collected at new diagnosis, from a patient treated with antithyroid drugs. The source of these receptors is a woman aged 18-29 years with Graves disease.

This clonotype came up many times. This sequence joins TRBV18 and TRBJ2-3, with 9 bases aligning to TRBD2. Germline CDR1 reads KGHSH; CDR2 reads LQKENI. Trimming cost V 0 bases and J 10 bases; bases outside gene matches: 11. This CDR3 region has 16 residues. The CDR3 bases are TGTGCCAGCTCACCACCGCCAGCGGGGGGCCTTTTCTCGCAGTATTTT. Translation gives CASSPPPAGGLFSQYF.

The sample holds many counts of this clonotype. The V and J genes are TRBV7-2 and TRBJ2-7; D perhaps matches TRBD2 (6 bases). The V end was cut by 5 bases, the J end by 3 bases, with 11 bases between. Germline CDR1 and CDR2: SGHTA and FQGNSA. The CDR3 sequence is 13 residues long. CDR3: CASSLGTGYEQYV. CDR3 nucleotides: TGTGCCAGCAGCCTAGGGACTGGCTACGAGCAGTACGTC.

V gene TRBV7-9 combines with J gene TRBJ2-1, with 14 nucleotides matching TRBD2. The junction had 27 bases not matched to a gene; V was cut back by 5 bases and J by 9 bases. This CDR3 has 22 amino acids. The V gene's germline CDR1 is SEHNR and CDR2 FQNEAQ (reference sequence). CDR3: CASSHTTSGREQGALQAGEQFF. The CDR3 DNA is TGTGCCAGCAGCCACACGACTAGCGGGAGGGAACAAGGAGCCCTGCAGGCTGGTGAGCAGTTCTTC.

This clonotype was detected many times. The chain carries TRBV7-9 and TRBJ2-1, with TRBD1 matching over 7 bases. The CDR3 runs to 17 residues. Per germline, CDR1 SEHNR and CDR2 FQNEAQ (reference sequence). The V segment lost 3 bases and the J segment 4 bases; nucleotides outside the gene matches: 12. The CDR3 loop reads CASSFQEVGTAYNEQFF. Here the CDR3 DNA reads TGTGCCAGCAGCTTTCAGGAGGTCGGGACAGCATACAATGAGCAGTTCTTC.

This clonotype was counted at least ten times. The chain is built from TRBV12-5 and TRBJ1-1; D is possibly TRBD1 (5 bases). This CDR3 has 15 amino acids. Deletions cut 0 bases from V and 5 bases from J, with 13 bases between. Germline CDR1 reads LGHNT; CDR2 reads FRNRAP. The CDR3 loop is CASGLVLGGGTEAFF. In DNA, the CDR3 is TGTGCTAGTGGTTTGGTCCTGGGGGGAGGGACTGAAGCTTTCTTT.

This clonotype was detected only once. The CDR3 loop reads CASSMMDVNTGELFF. The CDR3 DNA follows: TGTGCCAGTAGTATGATGGACGTTAACACCGGGGAGCTGTTTTTT. The rearrangement joins TRBV19 to TRBJ2-2; D not resolved. Looked up from germline, CDR1 is LNHDA and CDR2 is SQIVND (reference sequence). The CDR3 spans 15 residues. V gave up 3 bases and J gave up 2 bases, with 10 bases separating them.

This clonotype came up a few times. The rearrangement links TRBV9 to TRBJ2-2; TRBD2 matches 7 bases. CDR1 is SGDLS and CDR2 is YYNGEE in the germline V gene. There are 14 residues in the CDR3. The junction had 2 bases not matched to a gene; V was cut back by 1 base and J by 5 bases. CDR3 nucleotide sequence: TGTGCCAGCAGCGTATGGGGAGGGACCGGGGAGCTGTTTTTT. Translation gives CASSVWGGTGELFF.

This clonotype was picked up a small number of times. The J gene is TRBJ2-1, the V gene TRBV4-3; D could derive from TRBD1 or TRBD2 (5 bases each). The CDR3 is 15 residues long. CDR1 LGHNA and CDR2 YSLEER come from the germline V gene. With 3 bases removed from V and 9 bases from J, the gap between germline ends came to 18 bases. CDR3 in amino acids: CASSHTAGTPFEQFF. The CDR3 DNA sequence: TGCGCCAGCAGCCATACCGCCGGGACCCCTTTTGAGCAGTTCTTC.

This clonotype was found many times. CDR3 coding DNA: TGTGCCAGCACCGTAGACCCTACCAACATTCAGTACTTC. Protein product: CASTVDPTNIQYF. J is TRBJ2-1 and V is TRBV12-3 or TRBV12-4; unclear D gene. The closer fit of TRBJ2-4 to the DNA end suggests the J call may be wrong. The CDR3 totals 13 residues.

This clonotype was seen many times. DNA for the CDR3: TGTGCCAGCAGTTTAAATCCCGGGACAGTAGCCTACGAGCAGTACGTC. Translated: CASSLNPGTVAYEQYV. The chain couples TRBV27 to TRBJ2-7; 7 positions match TRBD1. CDR3 length equals 16 residues. Trimming cost V 2 bases and J 2 bases; bases outside gene matches: 9. Germline loops: CDR1 MNHEY, CDR2 SMNVEV (reference sequence).

In this sample, this clonotype turned up many times. The chain links TRBV20-1 to TRBJ2-5, with D possibly TRBD2 on 5 matching bases. This CDR3 is 14 amino acids long. Germline loops: CDR1 DFQATT, CDR2 SNEGSKA (reference sequence). Trimming pared 1 base from V and 2 bases from J, leaving 11 bases between. Written as DNA, the CDR3 is TGCAGTGCTAGAGTGGGCGGGCGGCAAGAGACCCAGTACTTC. Translating gives CSARVGGRQETQYF.

This clonotype has at least ten counts. The chain carries TRBV5-5 and TRBJ1-2, with a weak D call TRBD1 (6 bases). V lost 4 bases and J lost 7, with 23 bases in between. Germline CDR1 reads SGHKS; CDR2 reads YYEKEE (reference sequence). The CDR3 runs to 16 residues. The CDR3 coding sequence is TGTGCCAGCAGCCCTCTTGGTGGTGGGGGCGCTTTTGGCTACACCTTC. Translating it yields CASSPLGGGGAFGYTF.

This clonotype was counted many times. One end of the junction fails to match germline, which may point to a read error. The V call is TRBV28, the J call TRBJ2-4; D is unresolved. CDR3 size: 12 residues. Per germline, CDR1 MDHEN and CDR2 SYDVKM. CDR3 DNA: TGTGCCAGCAGTCAGAATCCCCGAACTTCAAACTTC. This translates into CASSQNPRTSNF.

Ten or more counts support this clonotype. This chain uses TRBV6-1 with TRBJ2-3; a weak D match, TRBD1 (6 bases). Between the trimmed V and J ends, which lost 5 bases and 3 bases, there was a span of 12 bases. CDR3 length equals 14 residues. The V gene's germline CDR1 is MNHNS and CDR2 SASEGT. This CDR3 is CASSLVDRTDTQYF. The CDR3 DNA follows: TGTGCCAGCAGTCTCGTCGACAGGACAGATACGCAGTATTTT.

This clonotype was detected ten times or more. The chain carries TRBV6-5 and TRBJ2-1; D ambiguous. The V end was cut by 0 bases, the J end by 10 bases, with 7 bases between. The CDR3 is 12 amino acids. Germline V gives CDR1 MNHEY, CDR2 SVGAGI. CDR3 in DNA: TGTGCCAGCAGTTACTCGAGCAGCGAGCAGTTCTTC. Its protein is CASSYSSSEQFF.

This clonotype appeared many times. The chain joins TRBV7-2 to TRBJ1-5; 8 positions agree with TRBD1. The CDR3 has 16 amino acids. Germline V gives CDR1 SGHTA, CDR2 FQGNSA. V shed 5 bases, J shed 3 bases, and the junction held 9 bases outside the gene matches. The CDR3 DNA sequence: TGTGCCAGCAGCCGCAGGGGGCGGTTCGACAATCAGCCCCAGCATTTT. Amino acid sequence: CASSRRGRFDNQPQHF.

This clonotype showed up many times. The rearrangement joins TRBV28 to TRBJ2-1; D remains ambiguous. CDR3 length equals 15 residues. V lost 6 bases to trimming and J lost 0 bases, with 12 bases between them. Looked up from germline, CDR1 is MDHEN and CDR2 is SYDVKM. This CDR3 reads CASRIYSSSYNEQFF. CDR3 nucleotide sequence: TGTGCCAGCAGGATATATTCAAGCTCCTACAATGAGCAGTTCTTC.

This clonotype has at least ten counts. The gene calls are TRBV19 and TRBJ1-5; D possibly corresponds to TRBD1 (6 bases). The CDR3 has 15 amino acids. The V gene lost 5 bases and the J gene lost 3 bases, with 14 bases spanning the gap. CDR1 is LNHDA and CDR2 is SQIVND in the germline V gene (reference sequence). In nucleotides, the CDR3 is TGTGCCAGTAGTCACGCTGGACAGCTCAATCAGCCCCAGCATTTT. It codes for CASSHAGQLNQPQHF.

In its sample, this clonotype was seen a few times. V is TRBV20-1 and J is TRBJ2-5; D is unclear. The CDR3 loop spans 15 amino acids. Germline V gene data show CDR1 as DFQATT and CDR2 as SNEGSKA (reference sequence). Trimming took 4 bases from V and 4 from J, leaving 19 bases between them. The CDR3 is CSATPRRQAAETQYF. CDR3 bases: TGCAGTGCTACACCTAGGCGGCAGGCCGCAGAGACCCAGTACTTC.

The table lists this clonotype with many counts. The chain combines TRBV24-1 with TRBJ2-1; 12 bases are a match to TRBD2. Trimming took 4 bases from V and 8 from J; bases not matched to a gene: 8. CDR3 length: 16 residues. In germline, CDR1 is KGHDR, CDR2 SFDVKD. CDR3 amino acids: CATSDHTSGGYDEQFF. The CDR3 DNA reads TGTGCCACCAGTGACCACACTAGCGGGGGGTACGATGAGCAGTTCTTC.

Ten or more counts support this clonotype. The CDR3 is CASSGRTGNTGELFF. The CDR3 DNA is TGTGCCAGCAGTGGGCGGACAGGGAACACCGGGGAGCTGTTTTTT. This chain joins TRBV28 and TRBJ2-2; 7 bases line up with TRBD1. There are 15 residues in the CDR3. CDR1 is MDHEN and CDR2 is SYDVKM in the germline V gene. V was clipped by 5 bases and J by 1 base; unmatched bases: 4.

This clonotype was seen a single time. The genes are TRBV5-1 and TRBJ2-1, with D possibly TRBD2 on 6 matching bases. Germline V lookup: CDR1 SGHRS, CDR2 YFSETQ. CDR3 length equals 15 residues. V lost 0 bases and J 2 bases, leaving 9 bases between the germline ends. CDR3 residues: CASSLGGITYNEQFF. The CDR3 nucleotides are TGCGCCAGCAGCTTGGGCGGGATAACCTACAATGAGCAGTTCTTC.